A selection of T cell receptor beta chains follows, all from one sample in a study of blood T cell repertoires in COVID-19. The repertoire was sequenced with immunoSEQ multiplex PCR; TCRdb's copy has only in-frame clones and lacks some. This table has some 45,000 clones, almost 95% appearing once. Sequencing input: peripheral blood. Receptors originate from a man aged 50 to 59 with active COVID-19. CDR3s include the opening cysteine and the closing phenylalanine or tryptophan. Each record gives: J gene, D gene, V gene, clone size, CDR3 DNA, CDR3 protein. D genes are given only for firm matches. The size of a clone is reported for some rows only, either as once, few or many, or as a class for expanded clones.

TRBJ2-5,NA,TRBV7-6,NA,TGTGCCAGCAGCCCCACTGGAGGGAAGACCCAGTACTTC,CASSPTGGKTQYF
TRBJ2-5,NA,TRBV5-1,NA,TGCGCCAGCAGTCGGACGGCGGGGGAGACCCAGTACTTC,CASSRTAGETQYF
TRBJ1-4,NA,TRBV19,NA,TGTGCCAGTAGAGAAGTTGGGGCGTTAAGTGAAAAACTGTTTTTT,CASREVGALSEKLFF
TRBJ2-3,TRBD2,TRBV11-3,NA,TGTGCCAGCAGCCTAGCGGGTAACGGCGGAGATACGCAGTATTTT,CASSLAGNGGDTQYF
TRBJ2-7,TRBD1,TRBV11-2,NA,TGTGCCAGCAGCTCAGGGACGACAGGGGGCTTATCTTTC,CASSSGTTGGLSF
TRBJ2-3,NA,TRBV19,NA,TGTGCCAGTAGTACGAAGGGGTCCACAGATACGCAGTATTTT,CASSTKGSTDTQYF
TRBJ2-3,NA,TRBV10-1,NA,TGCGCCAGCAGTGAGGCGGGATTTGAGACAGATACGCAGTATTTT,CASSEAGFETDTQYF
TRBJ2-5,NA,TRBV6-5,NA,TGTGCCAGCAGTTACTCGAGCAGGGGAGAGACCCAGTACTTC,CASSYSSRGETQYF
TRBJ1-1,NA,TRBV5-4,NA,TGTGCCAGCAGCTTGTGGACAACACCGAGGAACACTGAAGCTTTCTTT,CASSLWTTPRNTEAFF
TRBJ1-6,NA,TRBV18,NA,TGTGCCAGCTCAGAAAACAGGGCCGGTTACAATTCACCCCTCCACTTT,CASSENRAGYNSPLHF
TRBJ1-3,TRBD1,TRBV9,NA,TGTGCCAGCAGCGGCGGCGAATCTCCGTCGGGACAGGGAAGAAACACCATATATTTT,CASSGGESPSGQGRNTIYF
TRBJ2-7,TRBD2,TRBV10-3,NA,TGTGCCATCGGGACTAGTGAGTTCTACGAGCAGTACTTC,CAIGTSEFYEQYF
TRBJ2-2,TRBD1,TRBV28,NA,TGTGCCAGCAGCTTAGAGGACAGGTTCTACACCGGGGAGCTGTTTTTT,CASSLEDRFYTGELFF
TRBJ2-3,NA,TRBV13,NA,TGTGCCAGCAGCTTAGGCCTCCAGGGTGGAACAGATACGCAGTATTTT,CASSLGLQGGTDTQYF
TRBJ2-3,TRBD2,TRBV11-2,NA,TGTGCCAGCGAGCGGCGGGAGGCAGGGGATACGCAGTATTTT,CASERREAGDTQYF
TRBJ2-1,TRBD2,TRBV5-1,NA,TGCGCCAGCAGCTTGTTCCAAGCGGGAGCCTACAATGAGCAGTTCTTC,CASSLFQAGAYNEQFF
TRBJ2-7,NA,TRBV18,once,TGTGCCAGCTCACCCCTGGACATTGCCTACGAGCAGTACTTC,CASSPLDIAYEQYF
TRBJ1-2,NA,TRBV28,NA,TGTGCCAGCAACAGTTTATCCGAGGGCGGCCCGGATGGCTACACCTTC,CASNSLSEGGPDGYTF
TRBJ2-7,NA,TRBV21-1,NA,TGTGCCAGCAGCAAAAGAGGGGGCCGACAGGGGGCAAGCTACGAGCAGTACTTC,CASSKRGGRQGASYEQYF
TRBJ1-1,NA,TRBV9,NA,TGTGCCAGCAGCGCAAAGGGGTGGAACACTGAAGCTTTCTTT,CASSAKGWNTEAFF
TRBJ1-4,NA,TRBV7-9,NA,TGTGCCAGCAGCCCACCTGTGTCAGGGTCCGCTAATGAAAAACTGTTTTTT,CASSPPVSGSANEKLFF
TRBJ2-7,TRBD2,TRBV19,NA,TGTGCCAGTAGTTGGACCGGGACTAGGGGCGAGCAGTACTTC,CASSWTGTRGEQYF
TRBJ2-1,TRBD2,TRBV6-2/TRBV6-3,NA,TGTGCCAGCAGACCTAGCGGGAGCTTCCACAATGAGCAGTTCTTC,CASRPSGSFHNEQFF
TRBJ2-7,NA,TRBV7-8,NA,TGTGCCAGCAGCCCCACAGGGAGCTACGAGCAGTACTTC,CASSPTGSYEQYF
TRBJ1-5,TRBD1,TRBV19,NA,TGTGCCAGTAGTATGGGCAGGGGGCGCGACCAGCCCCAGCATTTT,CASSMGRGRDQPQHF
TRBJ2-5,TRBD1,TRBV7-7,NA,TGTGCTAGCAGCCCAGGACAGGGGGCCGAGACCCAGTACTTC,CASSPGQGAETQYF
TRBJ2-7,NA,TRBV7-9,NA,TGTGCCAGCAGCGCCGACAGCAAGCAGATCTACGAGCAGTACTTC,CASSADSKQIYEQYF
TRBJ1-2,NA,TRBV18,NA,TGTGCCAGCTCACCATACTCGGGGGACGGCTACACCTTC,CASSPYSGDGYTF
TRBJ1-6,NA,TRBV7-3,NA,TGTGCCAGCAGCTTGGCAGGGCCTCCTAATTCACCCCTCCACTTT,CASSLAGPPNSPLHF
TRBJ2-1,TRBD2,TRBV5-1,NA,TGCGCCAGCAGCCCAGGCGGGAGATTCTCTCCCAATGAGCAGTTCTTC,CASSPGGRFSPNEQFF
TRBJ1-2,NA,TRBV29-1,NA,TGCAGCGCCCTACCGTCGACAGGACCTAACTATGGCTACACCTTC,CSALPSTGPNYGYTF
TRBJ1-6,NA,TRBV2,NA,TGTGCCAGCAGTGAAAGGGGGAGCCATAGTAATTCACCCCTCCACTTT,CASSERGSHSNSPLHF
TRBJ2-5,TRBD2,TRBV5-1,NA,TGCGCCAGCACCCTTAGCGGGGGGCACCAAGAGACCCAGTACTTC,CASTLSGGHQETQYF
TRBJ2-7,TRBD2,TRBV7-8,NA,TGTGCCAGCAGCACTGGGACTAGCGGGTTAAGGTTGCAGTACTTC,CASSTGTSGLRLQYF
TRBJ2-1,TRBD1,TRBV5-1,NA,TGCGCCAGCAGTTCCGGACAGGGTTATGGCAATGAGCAGTTCTTC,CASSSGQGYGNEQFF
TRBJ2-7,TRBD2,TRBV6-2/TRBV6-3,NA,TGTGCCAGCAGTTCCGGACTAGCGGGAGGGCGGTACTCCTACGAGCAGTACTTC,CASSSGLAGGRYSYEQYF
TRBJ1-1,NA,TRBV30,NA,TGTGCCTGGAGTGCGACAGATGAAGCTTTCTTT,CAWSATDEAFF
TRBJ1-2,NA,TRBV12-3/TRBV12-4,NA,TGTGCCAGCAGTGAAGCGGGGCAGGGGAGGTACACCTTC,CASSEAGQGRYTF
TRBJ2-4,TRBD1,TRBV7-9,NA,TGTGCCAGCAGCCGCGGGACAGGGGAACTAGCCAAAAACATTCAGTACTTC,CASSRGTGELAKNIQYF
TRBJ1-5,NA,TRBV25-1,NA,TGTGCCAGCAGTGAAATGGGTCCAGGTGGGCCCCAGCATTTT,CASSEMGPGGPQHF
TRBJ1-6,NA,TRBV28,NA,TGTGCCAGCCAACAGGAACGTGCCAATTCACCCCTCCACTTT,CASQQERANSPLHF
TRBJ2-7,NA,TRBV7-9,NA,TGTGCCAGCAGCTCCCAGGGGTTAGGTTACGAGCAGTACTTC,CASSSQGLGYEQYF
TRBJ2-2,TRBD2,TRBV9,once,TGTGCCAGCAGCGTAGGATTAGCGGGAGATCCCGGGGAGCTGTTTTTT,CASSVGLAGDPGELFF
TRBJ1-1,TRBD1,TRBV19,NA,TGTGCCAGTAGTATGACAGGGGGCGGAGACACTGAAGCTTTCTTT,CASSMTGGGDTEAFF
TRBJ1-6,NA,TRBV6-6,few,TGTGCCAGCAGTGACAAGTCACCCCTCCACTTT,CASSDKSPLHF
TRBJ1-6,TRBD1,TRBV9,once,TGTGCCAGCAGCGTCGGGACAGAACAAAATTCACCCCTCCACTTT,CASSVGTEQNSPLHF
TRBJ2-5,NA,TRBV2,NA,TGTGCCAGCCGGGACAACCAAGAGACCCAGTACTTC,CASRDNQETQYF
TRBJ2-1,TRBD1,TRBV6-5,NA,TGTGCCAGCAACCCGGGACAGGGGGTCTACAATGAGCAGTTCTTC,CASNPGQGVYNEQFF
TRBJ2-7,TRBD2,TRBV19,once,TGTGCCAGTAGTACCGGTAGCGGGAGCGACTACGAGCAGTACTTC,CASSTGSGSDYEQYF
TRBJ2-2,TRBD1,TRBV15,once,TGTGCCACCAGCAGAGACCATCGGGACAGGGGACGGTTTCCCGGGGAGCTGTTTTTT,CATSRDHRDRGRFPGELFF
TRBJ1-2,NA,TRBV9,NA,TGTGCCAGCAGCGTAGGCGGAAGCTATGGCTACACCTTC,CASSVGGSYGYTF
TRBJ2-2,TRBD1,TRBV19,NA,TGTGCCAGTAGCTACAGGGGGCCCAACACCGGGGAGCTGTTTTTT,CASSYRGPNTGELFF